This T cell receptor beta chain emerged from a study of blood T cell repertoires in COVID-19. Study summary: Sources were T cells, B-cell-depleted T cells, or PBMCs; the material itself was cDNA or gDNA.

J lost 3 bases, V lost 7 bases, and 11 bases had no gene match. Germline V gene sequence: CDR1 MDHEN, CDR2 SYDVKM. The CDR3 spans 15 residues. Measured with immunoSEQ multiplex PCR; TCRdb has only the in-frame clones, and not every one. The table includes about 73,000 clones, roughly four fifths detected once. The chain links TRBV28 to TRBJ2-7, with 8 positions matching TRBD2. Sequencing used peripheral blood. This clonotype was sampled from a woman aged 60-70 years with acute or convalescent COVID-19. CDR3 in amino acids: CASTPGGGGGYEQYF. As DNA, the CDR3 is TGTGCCAGCACTCCGGGGGGGGGCGGAGGCTACGAGCAGTACTTC.